The clone carrying this TCR beta chain was seen a few times. The source of the sample is a study of graft-versus-host responses after intestinal transplantation. Study details: All recipients got anti-thymocyte globulin induction, then tacrolimus and steroids for 2 to 4 years.

Libraries were prepared by immunoSEQ multiplex PCR; TCRdb keeps only in-frame clonotypes and omits some of them. Found here are about 9,000 clones, 25% to 30% of them singletons; the top ten hold more than 4%. Irradiated, violet-dye-labeled stimulator cells, 200,000 in number, were plated with 200,000 CFSE-labeled responder cells. Study observations and caveats: Early declines in HvG clones that occurred post-transplant were associated with peak circulating GvH clone levels. Marrow from the recipient contained GvH clones, some of which had appeared first in ileum or blood. High graft-versus-host to host-versus-graft clonal ratios were found in allografts of patients who had graft-donor T cell macrochimerism.

The TCR was taken from a human patient who was an organ donor for intestinal transplantation. The sequencing here drew on alloreactive CD8+ T cells from a mixed lymphocyte reaction culture, taken before transplantation. Regarding subset: CFSE-low proliferating T cells sorted from approximately 6-day pre-transplant mixed lymphocyte reaction (GvH or HvG direction).

The CDR3 DNA follows: TGTGCCAGCAGTAGGGGTCTCTACTACTACGAGCAGTACTTC. It specifies CASSRGLYYYEQYF. J is TRBJ2-7 and V is TRBV6-6; possible D gene TRBD1, 5 bases. This CDR3 comprises 14 residues. Germline V gene data show CDR1 as MNHNY and CDR2 as SVGAGI (reference sequence). V lost 5 bases to trimming and J lost 3 bases, with 14 bases between them.